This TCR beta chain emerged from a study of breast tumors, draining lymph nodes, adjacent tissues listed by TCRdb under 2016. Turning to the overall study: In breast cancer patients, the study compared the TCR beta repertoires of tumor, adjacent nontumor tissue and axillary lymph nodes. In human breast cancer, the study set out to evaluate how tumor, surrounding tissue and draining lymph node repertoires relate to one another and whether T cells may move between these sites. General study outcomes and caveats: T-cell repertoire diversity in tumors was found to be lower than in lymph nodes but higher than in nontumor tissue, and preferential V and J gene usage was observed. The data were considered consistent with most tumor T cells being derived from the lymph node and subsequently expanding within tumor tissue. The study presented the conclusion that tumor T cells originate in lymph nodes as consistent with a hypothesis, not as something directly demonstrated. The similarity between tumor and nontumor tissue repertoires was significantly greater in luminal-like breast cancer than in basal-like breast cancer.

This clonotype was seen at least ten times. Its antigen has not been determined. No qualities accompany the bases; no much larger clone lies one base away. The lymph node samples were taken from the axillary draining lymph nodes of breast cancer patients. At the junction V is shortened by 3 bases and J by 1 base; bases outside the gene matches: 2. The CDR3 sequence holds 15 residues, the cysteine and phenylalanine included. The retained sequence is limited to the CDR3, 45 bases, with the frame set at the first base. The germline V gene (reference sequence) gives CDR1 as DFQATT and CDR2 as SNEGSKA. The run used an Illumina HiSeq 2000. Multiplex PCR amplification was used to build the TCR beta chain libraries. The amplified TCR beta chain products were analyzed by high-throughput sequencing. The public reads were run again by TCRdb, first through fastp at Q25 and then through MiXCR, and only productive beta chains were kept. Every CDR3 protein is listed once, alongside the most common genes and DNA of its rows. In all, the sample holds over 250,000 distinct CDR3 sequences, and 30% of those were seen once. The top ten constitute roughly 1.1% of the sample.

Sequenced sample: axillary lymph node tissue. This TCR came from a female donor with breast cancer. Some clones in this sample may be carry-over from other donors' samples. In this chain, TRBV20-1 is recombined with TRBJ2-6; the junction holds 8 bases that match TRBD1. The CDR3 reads CSASQGASGANVLTF. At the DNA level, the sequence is TGCAGTGCTAGCCAGGGGGCATCTGGGGCCAACGTCCTGACTTTC.